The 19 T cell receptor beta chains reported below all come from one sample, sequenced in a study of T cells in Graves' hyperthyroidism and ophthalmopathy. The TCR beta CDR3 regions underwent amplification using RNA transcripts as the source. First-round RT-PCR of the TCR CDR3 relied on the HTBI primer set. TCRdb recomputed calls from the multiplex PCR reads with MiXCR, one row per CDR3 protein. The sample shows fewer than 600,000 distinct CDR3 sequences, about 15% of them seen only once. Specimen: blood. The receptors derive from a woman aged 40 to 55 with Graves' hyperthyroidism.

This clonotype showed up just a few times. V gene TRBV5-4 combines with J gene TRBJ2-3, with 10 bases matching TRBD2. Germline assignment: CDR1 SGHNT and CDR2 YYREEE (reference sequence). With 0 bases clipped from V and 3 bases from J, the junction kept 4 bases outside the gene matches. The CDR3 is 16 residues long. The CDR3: CASSLDRTSGTDTQYF. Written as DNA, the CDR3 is TGTGCCAGCAGCTTGGACAGGACTAGCGGTACAGATACGCAGTATTTT. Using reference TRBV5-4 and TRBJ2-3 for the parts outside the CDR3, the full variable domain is ETGVTQSPTHLIKTRGQQVTLRCSSQSGHNTVSWYQQALGQGPQFIFQYYREEENGRGNFPPRFSGLQFPNYSSELNVNALELDDSALYLCASSLDRTSGTDTQYFGPGTRLTVL.

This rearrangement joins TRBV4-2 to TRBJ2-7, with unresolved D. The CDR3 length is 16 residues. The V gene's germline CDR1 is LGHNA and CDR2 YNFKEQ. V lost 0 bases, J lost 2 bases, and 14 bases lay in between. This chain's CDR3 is CASSQDPIIPTYEQYF. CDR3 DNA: TGTGCCAGCAGCCAAGATCCTATCATTCCAACCTACGAGCAGTACTTC.

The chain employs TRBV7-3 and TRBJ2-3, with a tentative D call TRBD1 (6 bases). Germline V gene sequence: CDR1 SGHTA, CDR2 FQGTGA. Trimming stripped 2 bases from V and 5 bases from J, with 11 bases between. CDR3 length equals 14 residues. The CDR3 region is CASSLGTRGDTQYF. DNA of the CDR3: TGTGCCAGCAGCTTAGGGACAAGAGGAGATACGCAGTATTTT.

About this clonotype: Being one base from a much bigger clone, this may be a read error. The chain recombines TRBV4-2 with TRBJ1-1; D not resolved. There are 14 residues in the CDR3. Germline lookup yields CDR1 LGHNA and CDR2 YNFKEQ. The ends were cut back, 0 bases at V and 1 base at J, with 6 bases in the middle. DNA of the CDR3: TGTGCCAGCAGCCAAGATATCAGGAACACTGAAGCTTTCTTT. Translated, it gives CASSQDIRNTEAFF.

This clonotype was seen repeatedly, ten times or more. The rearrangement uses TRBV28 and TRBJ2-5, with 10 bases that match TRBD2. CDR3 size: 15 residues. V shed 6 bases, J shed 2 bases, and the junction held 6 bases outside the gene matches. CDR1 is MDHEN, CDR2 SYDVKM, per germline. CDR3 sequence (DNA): TGTGCCAGCAGACCCCGGACTAGCGGACAAGAGACCCAGTACTTC. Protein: CASRPRTSGQETQYF.

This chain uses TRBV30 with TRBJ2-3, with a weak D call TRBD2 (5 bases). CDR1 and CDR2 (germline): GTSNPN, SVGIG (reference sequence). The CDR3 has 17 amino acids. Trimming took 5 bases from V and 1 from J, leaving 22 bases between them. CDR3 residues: CAWPPEGVLWGTDTQYF. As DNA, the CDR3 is TGTGCCTGGCCCCCCGAGGGCGTTCTTTGGGGCACAGATACGCAGTATTTT.

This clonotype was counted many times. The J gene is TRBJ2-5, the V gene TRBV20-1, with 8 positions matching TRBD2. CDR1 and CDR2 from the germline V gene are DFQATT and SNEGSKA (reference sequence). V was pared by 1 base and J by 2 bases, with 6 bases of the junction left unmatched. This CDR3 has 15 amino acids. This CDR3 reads CSARGSSGAQETQYF. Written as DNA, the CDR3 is TGCAGTGCTAGAGGGAGTAGCGGGGCACAAGAGACCCAGTACTTC.

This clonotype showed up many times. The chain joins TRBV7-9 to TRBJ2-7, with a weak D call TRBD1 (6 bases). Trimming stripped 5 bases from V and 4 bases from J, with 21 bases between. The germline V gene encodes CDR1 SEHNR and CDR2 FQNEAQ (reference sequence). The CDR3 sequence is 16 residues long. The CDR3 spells CASSRATGTRFYEQYF. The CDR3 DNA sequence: TGTGCCAGCAGCCGCGCAACCGGGACACGCTTTTACGAGCAGTACTTC.

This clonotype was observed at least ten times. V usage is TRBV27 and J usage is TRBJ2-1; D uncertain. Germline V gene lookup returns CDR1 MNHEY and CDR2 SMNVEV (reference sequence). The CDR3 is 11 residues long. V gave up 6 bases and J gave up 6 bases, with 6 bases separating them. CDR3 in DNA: TGTGCCAGCAGGATGATCAATGAGCAGTTCTTC. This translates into CASRMINEQFF.

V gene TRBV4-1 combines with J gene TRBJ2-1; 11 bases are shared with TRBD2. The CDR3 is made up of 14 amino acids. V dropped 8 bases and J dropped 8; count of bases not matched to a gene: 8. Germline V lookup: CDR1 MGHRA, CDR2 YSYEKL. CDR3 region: CASRRLAGLDEQFF. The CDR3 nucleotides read TGCGCCAGCCGTCGACTAGCGGGATTGGATGAGCAGTTCTTC.

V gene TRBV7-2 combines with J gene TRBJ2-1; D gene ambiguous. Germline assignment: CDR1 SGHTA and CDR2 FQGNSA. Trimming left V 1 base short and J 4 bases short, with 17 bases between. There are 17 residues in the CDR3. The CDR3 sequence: CASSLGRRDLKYNEQFF. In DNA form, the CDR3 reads TGTGCCAGCAGCTTAGGGCGGCGCGACCTCAAGTACAATGAGCAGTTCTTC. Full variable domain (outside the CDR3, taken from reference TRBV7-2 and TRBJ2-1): GAGVSQSPSNKVTEKGKDVELRCDPISGHTALYWYRQSLGQGLEFLIYFQGNSAPDKSGLPSDRFSAERTGGSVSTLTIQRTQQEDSAVYLCASSLGRRDLKYNEQFFGPGTRLTVL.

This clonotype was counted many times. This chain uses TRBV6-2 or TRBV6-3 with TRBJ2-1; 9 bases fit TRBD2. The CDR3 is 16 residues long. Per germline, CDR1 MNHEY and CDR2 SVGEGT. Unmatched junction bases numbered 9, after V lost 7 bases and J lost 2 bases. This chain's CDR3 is CASNLRSSGAYNEQFF. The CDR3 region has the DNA TGTGCCAGCAATTTACGTTCTAGCGGGGCCTACAATGAGCAGTTCTTC.

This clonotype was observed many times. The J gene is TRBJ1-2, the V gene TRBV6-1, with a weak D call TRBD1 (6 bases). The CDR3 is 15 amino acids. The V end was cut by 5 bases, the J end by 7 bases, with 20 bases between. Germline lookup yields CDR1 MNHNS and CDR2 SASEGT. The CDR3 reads CASSSRGAQSLGYTF. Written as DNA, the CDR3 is TGTGCCAGCAGTAGTCGGGGGGCCCAGTCTCTTGGCTACACCTTC.

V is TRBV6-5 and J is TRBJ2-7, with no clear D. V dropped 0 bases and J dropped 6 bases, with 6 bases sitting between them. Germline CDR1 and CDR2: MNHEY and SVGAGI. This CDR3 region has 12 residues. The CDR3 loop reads CASSYSGVEQYF. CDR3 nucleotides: TGTGCCAGCAGTTACTCTGGGGTCGAGCAGTACTTC.

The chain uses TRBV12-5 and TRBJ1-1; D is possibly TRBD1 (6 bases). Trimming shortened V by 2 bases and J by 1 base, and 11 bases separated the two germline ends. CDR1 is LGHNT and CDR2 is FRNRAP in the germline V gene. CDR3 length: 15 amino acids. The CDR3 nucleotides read TGTGCTAGTGGTTTGTCTTCCAGGGGGAACACTGAAGCTTTCTTT. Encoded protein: CASGLSSRGNTEAFF.

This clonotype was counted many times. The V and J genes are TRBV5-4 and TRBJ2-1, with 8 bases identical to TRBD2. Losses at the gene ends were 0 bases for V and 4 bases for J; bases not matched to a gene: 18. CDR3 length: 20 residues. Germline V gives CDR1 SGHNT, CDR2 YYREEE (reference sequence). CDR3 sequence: CASSLAGLAGRPGPYNEQFF. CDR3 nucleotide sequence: TGTGCCAGCAGCTTGGCCGGGCTAGCGGGCCGACCAGGCCCTTACAATGAGCAGTTCTTC.

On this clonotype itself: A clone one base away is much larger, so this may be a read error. The CDR3 coding sequence is TGTGCCAGCTCACCACAGGGACCCTACGGGCAGTACTTC. Protein product: CASSPQGPYGQYF. The V call is TRBV18, the J call TRBJ2-7, with D perhaps given as TRBD1 or TRBD2 (5 bases each). The germline V gene has CDR1 KGHSH and CDR2 LQKENI. This CDR3 is 13 amino acids long.

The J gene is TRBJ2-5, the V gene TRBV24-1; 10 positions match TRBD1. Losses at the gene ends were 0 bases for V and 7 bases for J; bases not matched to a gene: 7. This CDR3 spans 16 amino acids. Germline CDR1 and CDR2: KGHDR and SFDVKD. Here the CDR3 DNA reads TGTGCCACCAGTGATTTGCGGGGACAGGGGTCGGGGACCCAGTACTTC. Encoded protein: CATSDLRGQGSGTQYF.

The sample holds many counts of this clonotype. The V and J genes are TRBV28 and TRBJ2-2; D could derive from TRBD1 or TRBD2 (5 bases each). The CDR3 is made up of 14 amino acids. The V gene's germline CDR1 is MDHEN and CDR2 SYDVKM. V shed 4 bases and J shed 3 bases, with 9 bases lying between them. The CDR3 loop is CASSSGRDTGELFF. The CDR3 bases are TGTGCCAGCAGTTCGGGGCGGGACACCGGGGAGCTGTTTTTT.